This T cell receptor beta chain originates from a study of memory CD4+ T cells and cytomegalovirus serostatus. To note about this clone: One end of the junction varies from germline; a read error may be responsible. Other nucleotide sequences in the sample specify the same CDR3.

Single viable CD3+CD4+CD8-CD45RO+ cells were sorted as the memory CD4+ T cells. Serum IgG to CMV pp150, pp28, p38 and p52 defined serostatus. Produced via immunoSEQ multiplex PCR; TCRdb's table is partial and in-frame only. The repertoire includes around 57,000 clones, 80% of them detected once, and around 0.58% sits in the top ten. The source is an adult in good health and CMV-seronegative. Some clones in this sample may be carry-over from other donors' samples. The sequenced sample consisted of memory CD4+ T cells from blood.

DNA of the CDR3: TGTGCTAGCAGCTTGGACAGCTACAATGAGCAGTTCTTC. Encoded protein: CASSLDSYNEQFF. The chain uses TRBV7-7 and TRBJ2-1; possible D gene TRBD1, 6 bases. Germline lookup yields CDR1 SSHAT and CDR2 FNYEAQ (reference sequence). This CDR3 contains 13 residues.